A single sample gave rise to the 31 T cell receptor beta chains below, sequenced in a study of PD-L1 blockade in urothelial cancer. This table comes from immunoSEQ multiplex PCR, and its TCRdb copy is limited to in-frame clones, with some not included. Here the sample spans around 100,000 clones, 70% to 90% being singletons. The sample in question was PBMCs, obtained around atezolizumab (anti-PD-L1) treatment. Source of these receptors: a man aged 45-65 years with urothelial cancer.

The chain carries TRBV7-6 and TRBJ2-1, with 15 bases matching TRBD2. CDR1 SGHVS and CDR2 FNYEAQ come from the germline V gene. CDR3 length: 18 residues. Trimming removed 1 base from V and 7 bases from J; junction bases left unmatched: 8. For the CDR3, the DNA is TGTGCCAGCAGCTTAGTAGGGTTAGGGACTAGCGGGAGGAATGAGCAGTTCTTC. It codes for CASSLVGLGTSGRNEQFF.

The count of this clone is one. The V and J genes are TRBV28 and TRBJ1-2; TRBD1 might be the D (6 bases). The CDR3 runs to 13 residues. Trimming took 2 bases from V and 5 from J, leaving 9 bases between them. Germline-derived CDR1 and CDR2 are MDHEN and SYDVKM. For the CDR3, the DNA is TGTGCCAGCAGTTTACGACAGGTTTATGGCTACACCTTC. It specifies CASSLRQVYGYTF.

This clone has just a few counts. The V gene is TRBV5-1, the J gene TRBJ1-1; weak D call: TRBD1 (6 bases). Trimming stripped 4 bases from V and 5 bases from J, with 15 bases between. The germline V gene encodes CDR1 SGHRS and CDR2 YFSETQ. This CDR3 has 14 residues. The CDR3 region is CASSGTGRGTEAFF. The CDR3 coding sequence is TGCGCCAGCAGCGGTACAGGGCGGGGGACTGAAGCTTTCTTT.

This rearrangement joins TRBV7-8 to TRBJ2-7; TRBD1 might be the D (6 bases). The CDR3 runs 13 residues. V was trimmed by 5 bases and J by 4 bases, leaving 12 bases between them. From germline, CDR1 is SGHVS and CDR2 FQNEAQ. The CDR3 here is CASSLTQGYEQYF. DNA of the CDR3: TGTGCCAGCAGCCTGACTCAGGGGTACGAGCAGTACTTC.

The chain carries TRBV28 and TRBJ2-3; 7 positions agree with TRBD2. V trimming: 6 bases; J trimming: 2 bases; junction bases outside the gene matches: 5. Looked up from germline, CDR1 is MDHEN and CDR2 is SYDVKM. This CDR3 is 14 amino acids long. The CDR3, as DNA: TGTGCCAGCAGAGGGACTACCCTCACAGATACGCAGTATTTT. Residues: CASRGTTLTDTQYF.

CDR3 amino acids: CASSSSGEVRETQYF. The CDR3 bases are TGTGCCAGCAGCTCCTCTGGGGAGGTCCGGGAGACCCAGTACTTC. The chain employs TRBV7-2 and TRBJ2-5; perhaps TRBD2 as D (6 bases). Germline V gives CDR1 SGHTA, CDR2 FQGNSA. CDR3 length equals 15 residues. V lost 4 bases and J lost 5, with 17 bases in between.

The chain carries TRBV5-6 and TRBJ1-2; 9 bases fit TRBD1. V shed 0 bases, J shed 3 bases, and the junction held 6 bases outside the gene matches. Germline V lookup: CDR1 SGHDT, CDR2 YYEEEE. CDR3 length: 16 amino acids. DNA of the CDR3: TGTGCCAGCAGCTTGGCCGGGGACAGGGTTGACTATGGCTACACCTTC. Protein sequence: CASSLAGDRVDYGYTF. Filled out from reference TRBV5-6 and TRBJ1-2, the complete variable domain reads DAGVTQSPTHLIKTRGQQVTLRCSPKSGHDTVSWYQQALGQGPQFIFQYYEEEERQRGNFPDRFSGHQFPNYSSELNVNALLLGDSALYLCASSLAGDRVDYGYTFGSGTRLTVV.

The chain uses TRBV5-6 and TRBJ1-5; D is undetermined. This CDR3 has 12 residues. V lost 3 bases to trimming and J lost 4 bases, with 5 bases between them. Germline V CDR1 and CDR2: SGHDT, YYEEEE. The CDR3 reads CASSSRNQPQHF. The DNA of the CDR3 is TGTGCCAGCAGCTCGAGAAATCAGCCCCAGCATTTT.

This sequence joins TRBV5-1 and TRBJ2-1, with 9 bases that match TRBD2. The CDR3 loop spans 16 amino acids. V gave up 4 bases and J gave up 7 bases; unmatched junction bases: 12. Looked up from germline, CDR1 is SGHRS and CDR2 is YFSETQ. The CDR3 DNA follows: TGCGCCAGCAGCGGAAACCCCGGGACTAGCAAAAATGAGCAGTTCTTC. Residues: CASSGNPGTSKNEQFF.

The J gene is TRBJ2-1, the V gene TRBV28; 8 nucleotides align to TRBD2. Germline V gives CDR1 MDHEN, CDR2 SYDVKM. CDR3 size: 14 residues. Unmatched junction bases numbered 9, after V lost 7 bases and J lost 7 bases. This CDR3 reads CASNRKGGRNEQFF. The CDR3 nucleotides read TGTGCCAGCAACCGAAAGGGCGGGAGGAATGAGCAGTTCTTC. Based on the CDR3 plus reference TRBV28 and TRBJ2-1, the full variable domain is DVKVTQSSRYLVKRTGEKVFLECVQDMDHENMFWYRQDPGLGLRLIYFSYDVKMKEKGDIPEGYSVSREKKERFSLILESASTNQTSMYLCASNRKGGRNEQFFGPGTRLTVL.

The CDR3 here is CASTRSNTGELFF. The CDR3 DNA sequence: TGTGCCAGCACCAGGTCCAACACCGGGGAGCTGTTTTTT. This chain uses TRBV2 with TRBJ2-2; D gene ambiguous. Per the germline V gene, CDR1 is SNHLY and CDR2 is FYNNEI. This CDR3 has 13 residues. V was shortened by 7 bases and J by 2 bases, with 8 bases between the two germline ends.

The genes are TRBV7-3 and TRBJ1-2; D is perhaps TRBD1 (6 bases). Germline V gives CDR1 SGHTA, CDR2 FQGTGA. The V end was cut by 5 bases, the J end by 8 bases, with 21 bases between. This CDR3 region has 15 residues. DNA for the CDR3: TGTGCCAGCAGCCCTGCTGGCAGGGGAAGTGGGGGCTACACCTTC. Encoded protein: CASSPAGRGSGGYTF.

The chain uses TRBV5-1 and TRBJ2-3, with D unresolved. V shed 3 bases and J shed 2 bases, with 10 bases lying between them. CDR3 length: 14 amino acids. The germline gives CDR1 SGHRS, CDR2 YFSETQ. The chain's CDR3 is CASSSIANTDTQYF. The CDR3 coding sequence is TGCGCCAGCAGCTCAATAGCTAACACAGATACGCAGTATTTT.

The chain uses TRBV19 and TRBJ2-6, with a tentative D call TRBD2 (5 bases). The ends were cut back, 0 bases at V and 2 bases at J, with 8 bases in the middle. The CDR3 sequence is 16 residues long. CDR1 is LNHDA, CDR2 SQIVND, per germline (reference sequence). CDR3 coding DNA: TGTGCCAGTAGTATAGAGTACGGGACTGGGGCCAACGTCCTGACTTTC. It yields the protein CASSIEYGTGANVLTF.

The V call is TRBV20-1, the J call TRBJ2-3, with D unresolved. This CDR3 spans 11 amino acids. V gave up 0 bases and J gave up 9 bases, with 7 bases separating them. Germline V lookup: CDR1 DFQATT, CDR2 SNEGSKA (reference sequence). CDR3 nucleotide sequence: TGCAGTGCTAGAGAGCATGGCACGCAGTATTTT. This translates into CSAREHGTQYF.

The chain has TRBV28 and TRBJ1-1, with TRBD1 matching 12 bases. This CDR3 comprises 16 residues. CDR1 is MDHEN, CDR2 SYDVKM, per germline. V was clipped by 1 base and J by 9 bases; unmatched bases: 9. The CDR3 region is CASSLLGDGTGGKAFF. CDR3 DNA: TGTGCCAGCAGTTTATTGGGAGACGGGACAGGGGGCAAAGCTTTCTTT.

This chain connects TRBV5-4 to TRBJ1-3, with a possible D match to TRBD1 (5 bases). CDR1 is SGHNT and CDR2 is YYREEE in the germline V gene (reference sequence). Between the trimmed V and J ends, which lost 3 bases and 0 bases, there was a span of 13 bases. CDR3 size: 16 residues. DNA of the CDR3: TGTGCCAGCAGCTACTTCCAACAGGACTCTGGAAACACCATATATTTT. Its protein is CASSYFQQDSGNTIYF.

V gene TRBV7-9 combines with J gene TRBJ1-2, with D hard to call. CDR3 length equals 12 residues. Germline V lookup: CDR1 SEHNR, CDR2 FQNEAQ (reference sequence). Trimming removed 5 bases from V and 4 bases from J, with 8 bases in between. The DNA for the CDR3 is TGTGCCAGCAGCCCCGACACCTATGGCTACACCTTC. Its protein is CASSPDTYGYTF.

The chain couples TRBV19 to TRBJ2-1, with 10 positions matching TRBD2. Per the germline V gene, CDR1 is LNHDA and CDR2 is SQIVND (reference sequence). The CDR3 spans 15 residues. Trimming took 4 bases from V and 6 from J; bases not matched to a gene: 6. The chain's CDR3 is CASSNSGRAGNEQFF. As DNA, the CDR3 is TGTGCCAGTAGTAACAGCGGGAGGGCCGGCAATGAGCAGTTCTTC. The full variable domain, rest sourced from reference TRBV19 and TRBJ2-1, is DGGITQSPKYLFRKEGQNVTLSCEQNLNHDAMYWYRQDPGQGLRLIYYSQIVNDFQKGDIAEGYSVSREKKESFPLTVTSAQKNPTAFYLCASSNSGRAGNEQFFGPGTRLTVL.

This chain links TRBV6-5 with TRBJ2-3; D is possibly TRBD2 (6 bases). Trimming stripped 2 bases from V and 5 bases from J, with 14 bases between. CDR1 is MNHEY and CDR2 is SVGAGI in the germline V gene. The CDR3 length is 15 residues. The chain's CDR3 is CASSYTGRAEDTQYF. CDR3 DNA sequence: TGTGCCAGCAGTTACACCGGGAGAGCTGAAGATACGCAGTATTTT.

Here the CDR3 reads CASSPQGVDTEAFF. In DNA form, the CDR3 reads TGTGCCAGCTCACCTCAGGGCGTGGACACTGAAGCTTTCTTT. The chain uses TRBV18 and TRBJ1-1; TRBD1 might be the D (5 bases). The CDR3 is 14 residues long. V lost 3 bases and J 3 bases, leaving 11 bases between the germline ends. Germline CDR1 is KGHSH and CDR2 is LQKENI.

The J gene is TRBJ2-7, the V gene TRBV7-9; 14 bases are shared with TRBD2. V gave up 4 bases and J gave up 3 bases; unmatched junction bases: 11. Per the germline V gene, CDR1 is SEHNR and CDR2 is FQNEAQ (reference sequence). This CDR3 is 18 amino acids long. DNA of the CDR3: TGTGCCAGCAGCTCGTACCCCGGACTAGCGGGAGGAGGCTACGAGCAGTACTTC. This encodes CASSSYPGLAGGGYEQYF.

The chain uses TRBV19 and TRBJ1-5, with TRBD1 identical over 8 bases. Germline CDR1 is LNHDA and CDR2 is SQIVND (reference sequence). J gave up 0 bases and V 5 bases, and 6 bases lay outside the gene matches. The length of the CDR3 is 16 residues. CDR3 DNA sequence: TGTGCCAGTAGTCCCGGGACAGGATATAGCAATCAGCCCCAGCATTTT. Translation: CASSPGTGYSNQPQHF.

The CDR3 loop is CASSYGQTDTQYF. The CDR3 region has the DNA TGTGCCAGCAGCTACGGACAGACAGATACGCAGTATTTT. The rearrangement links TRBV5-6 to TRBJ2-3; D is possibly TRBD1 (6 bases). V dropped 3 bases and J dropped 3 bases, with 8 bases sitting between them. CDR3 length: 13 residues. Per germline, CDR1 SGHDT and CDR2 YYEEEE.

The chain is built from TRBV5-4 and TRBJ2-3; the D is unclear. Trimming left V 7 bases short and J 1 base short, with 13 bases between. Germline V gene data show CDR1 as SGHNT and CDR2 as YYREEE (reference sequence). CDR3 length equals 14 residues. The CDR3 loop reads CASAVVAGTDTQYF. In DNA, the CDR3 is TGTGCCAGCGCGGTAGTAGCAGGCACAGATACGCAGTATTTT.

The V and J genes are TRBV18 and TRBJ2-3; 8 bases fit TRBD2. From germline, CDR1 is KGHSH and CDR2 LQKENI. V trimming: 2 bases; J trimming: 5 bases; junction bases outside the gene matches: 15. This CDR3 region has 18 residues. CDR3 nucleotides: TGTGCCAGCTCACCAACGCTGCCTGGACTAGCACTTATAGATACGCAGTATTTT. Encoded protein: CASSPTLPGLALIDTQYF.

This rearrangement joins TRBV19 to TRBJ2-6; D is ambiguous. Trimming shortened V by 7 bases and J by 0 bases, and 10 bases separated the two germline ends. This CDR3 is built from 15 residues. The germline gives CDR1 LNHDA, CDR2 SQIVND (reference sequence). CDR3 bases: TGTGCCAGTAACGCCCTGAGCTCTGGGGCCAACGTCCTGACTTTC. This gives the protein CASNALSSGANVLTF.

This sequence joins TRBV6-5 and TRBJ2-1, with D tentatively TRBD2 (5 bases). This CDR3 has 15 amino acids. The V end lost 4 bases, the J end lost 1 base, and 11 bases lay between the germline ends. Germline V gives CDR1 MNHEY, CDR2 SVGAGI. CDR3 sequence reads: CASSLRVGSYNEQFF. The CDR3 DNA is TGTGCCAGCAGTTTGAGGGTGGGATCCTACAATGAGCAGTTCTTC.

The rearrangement links TRBV28 to TRBJ1-4; D call uncertain. Trimming shortened V by 8 bases and J by 8 bases, and 12 bases separated the two germline ends. Per the germline V gene, CDR1 is MDHEN and CDR2 is SYDVKM. The CDR3 is 12 residues long. The CDR3, as DNA: TGTGCCAGCGGTCCGACAAGGGAAAAACTGTTTTTT. It encodes CASGPTREKLFF. The whole variable domain, remainder taken from reference TRBV28 and TRBJ1-4, is DVKVTQSSRYLVKRTGEKVFLECVQDMDHENMFWYRQDPGLGLRLIYFSYDVKMKEKGDIPEGYSVSREKKERFSLILESASTNQTSMYLCASGPTREKLFFGSGTQLSVL.

The chain couples TRBV5-1 to TRBJ2-3; the match to TRBD2 covers 8 bases. CDR3 size: 20 residues. The ends lost 0 bases at V and 0 bases at J; junction bases unmatched: 15. Germline lookup yields CDR1 SGHRS and CDR2 YFSETQ. CDR3 nucleotides: TGCGCCAGCAGCTTGGCCGACGGGACTAGTCAAGATACTAGCACAGATACGCAGTATTTT. Translated, it gives CASSLADGTSQDTSTDTQYF.

A single count supports this clone. The J gene is TRBJ1-6, the V gene TRBV28; D call uncertain. The CDR3 loop spans 14 amino acids. Germline CDR1 is MDHEN and CDR2 is SYDVKM. Trimming pared 2 bases from V and 10 bases from J, leaving 12 bases between. The DNA of the CDR3 is TGTGCCAGCAGTTTAGCCCTGGAGAGGTCACCCCTCCACTTT. It is translated as CASSLALERSPLHF. Filled out from reference TRBV28 and TRBJ1-6, the complete variable domain reads DVKVTQSSRYLVKRTGEKVFLECVQDMDHENMFWYRQDPGLGLRLIYFSYDVKMKEKGDIPEGYSVSREKKERFSLILESASTNQTSMYLCASSLALERSPLHFGNGTRLTVT.